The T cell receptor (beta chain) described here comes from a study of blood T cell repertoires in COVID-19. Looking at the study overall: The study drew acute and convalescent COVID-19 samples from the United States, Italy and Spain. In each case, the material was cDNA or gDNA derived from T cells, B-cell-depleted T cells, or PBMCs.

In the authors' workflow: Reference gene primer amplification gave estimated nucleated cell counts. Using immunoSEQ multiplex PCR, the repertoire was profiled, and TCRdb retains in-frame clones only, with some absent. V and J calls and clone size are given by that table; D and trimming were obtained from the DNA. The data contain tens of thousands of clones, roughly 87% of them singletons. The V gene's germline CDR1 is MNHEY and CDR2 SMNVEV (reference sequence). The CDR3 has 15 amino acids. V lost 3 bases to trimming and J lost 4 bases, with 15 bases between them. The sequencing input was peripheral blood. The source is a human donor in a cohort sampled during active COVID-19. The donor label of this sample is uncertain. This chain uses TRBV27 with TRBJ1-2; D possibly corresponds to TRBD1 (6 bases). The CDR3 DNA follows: TGTGCCAGCAGTTTTAGCGGGACAAGAAGCTATGGCTACACCTTC. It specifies CASSFSGTRSYGYTF.